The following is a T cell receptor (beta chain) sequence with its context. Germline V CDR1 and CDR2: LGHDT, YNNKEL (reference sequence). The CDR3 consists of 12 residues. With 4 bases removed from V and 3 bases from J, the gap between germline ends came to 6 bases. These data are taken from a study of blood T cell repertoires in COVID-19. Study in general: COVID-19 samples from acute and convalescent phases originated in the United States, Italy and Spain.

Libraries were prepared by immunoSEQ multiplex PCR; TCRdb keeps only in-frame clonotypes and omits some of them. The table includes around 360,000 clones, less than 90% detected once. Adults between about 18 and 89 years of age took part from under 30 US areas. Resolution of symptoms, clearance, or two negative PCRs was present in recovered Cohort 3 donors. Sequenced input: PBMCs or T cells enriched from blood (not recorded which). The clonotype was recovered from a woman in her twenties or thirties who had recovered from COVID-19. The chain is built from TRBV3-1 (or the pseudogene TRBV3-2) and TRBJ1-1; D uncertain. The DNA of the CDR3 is TGTGCCAGCAGCCGAGGGCACACTGAAGCTTTCTTT. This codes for CASSRGHTEAFF.